This TCR beta chain originates from a study of blood T cell repertoires in COVID-19 (dated by TCRdb to the early 2020s). About the full investigation: Samples covering the acute and convalescent phases of COVID-19 were provided by collaborators in the United States, Italy and Spain. The sample metadata nearly always contained a de-identified subject ID, COVID-19 status, age in years and sex. The samples were drawn from two sources: the first 160 participants of the ongoing ImmuneRACE study, and about 1,300 subjects contributed by 6 global collaborators. Subjects who had been exposed to COVID-19, were actively infected with it, or had recovered from it provided the deeply sampled blood TCRbeta repertoires that made up the dataset. Where HLA class I and class II types were available, the types were taken from metadata supplied by the sample provider, not from assay-based typing. The repertoires were released in a freely available public database intended as a resource for research on the immune response to SARS-CoV-2. The material from the prospective study consisted of cDNA or gDNA derived from T cells, B-cell-depleted T cells, or PBMCs. The paper's findings and limits, for the study overall: Clinical and demographic metadata were provided uncurated, with the amount varying by source and participant.

As regards this clone: The clone's antigen remains unknown. Per-nucleotide qualities are absent, and no much larger clonotype sits a single base away.

Trimming costs V 5 bases and J 14 bases, and their ends lie 21 bases apart. The CDR3 measures 13 amino acids from cysteine to phenylalanine. Only the CDR3 DNA is retained, 39 bases long and in frame from the first base. Enrolling through a virtual design, the prospective study's participants ranged in age from roughly 18 to 95 years and lived across 24 United States geographic areas. To assign participants to cohorts, the prospective study relied on clinical history that participants themselves reported in a screening survey and a study questionnaire. For ImmuneRACE Cohort 3, a participant was defined as recovered based on two consecutive negative NP/OP PCR tests, clearance by a healthcare professional, or resolution of symptoms. In the prospective study, whole blood, serum and a nasopharyngeal or oropharyngeal swab were collected from each participant by mobile phlebotomists. Prospective study participants could optionally give additional blood draws and questionnaires over an approximately two-month period. Blood samples from the prospective study were shipped frozen or at room temperature prior to DNA extraction.

The immunoSEQ Assay, a bias-controlled multiplex PCR, was used to amplify TCRbeta CDR3 regions from genomic DNA. As for the original processing: The number of nucleated cells in each sample was estimated from the amplification of reference gene primers within the assay. To quantify the absolute abundance of each unique TCRbeta CDR3 rearrangement, sequence reads were collapsed and filtered. Productive Simpson clonality was computed per sample as the square root of Simpson's diversity index over productive rearrangements. TCRdb re-hosts the immuneACCESS table, in-frame sequences only. Its copies lack some clones; in the studies checked, an unresolved V gene accounts for under half of them, and the cause for the rest is not known. V, J and clone size are those of that table, while D and trimming were read from the DNA. The sample table contains a few hundred thousand clones; only one count was recorded for 84% of them. The top ten hold more than 3% of the sample.

Here the chain combines TRBV12-3 or TRBV12-4 and TRBJ1-1, and possibly TRBD1, on 6 matching bases. Sequenced material: PBMCs or T cells enriched from blood (not recorded which). The receptor's source is a man aged 45 to 65 who had recovered from COVID-19. The CDR3 sequence is CASSLGGAVGRFF. The DNA sequence follows: TGTGCCAGCAGTCTTGGGGGGGCGGTCGGTCGCTTCTTT.